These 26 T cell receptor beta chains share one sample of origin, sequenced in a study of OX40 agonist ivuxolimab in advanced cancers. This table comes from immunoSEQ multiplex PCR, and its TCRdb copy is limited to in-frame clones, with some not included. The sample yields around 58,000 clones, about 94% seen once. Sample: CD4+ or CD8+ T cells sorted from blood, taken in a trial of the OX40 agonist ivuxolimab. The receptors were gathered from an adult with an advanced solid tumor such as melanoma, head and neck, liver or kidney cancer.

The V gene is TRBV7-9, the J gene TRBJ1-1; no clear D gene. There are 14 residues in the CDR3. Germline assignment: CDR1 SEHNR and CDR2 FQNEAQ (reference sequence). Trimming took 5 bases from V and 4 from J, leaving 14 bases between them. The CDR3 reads CASSPGSNPTEAFF. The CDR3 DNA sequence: TGTGCCAGCAGCCCTGGGTCCAACCCCACTGAAGCTTTCTTT.

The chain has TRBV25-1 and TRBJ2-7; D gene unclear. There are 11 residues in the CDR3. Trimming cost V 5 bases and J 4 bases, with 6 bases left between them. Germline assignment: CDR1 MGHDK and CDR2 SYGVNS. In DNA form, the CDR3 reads TGTGCCAGCAGTCCTGAATACGAGCAGTACTTC. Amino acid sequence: CASSPEYEQYF.

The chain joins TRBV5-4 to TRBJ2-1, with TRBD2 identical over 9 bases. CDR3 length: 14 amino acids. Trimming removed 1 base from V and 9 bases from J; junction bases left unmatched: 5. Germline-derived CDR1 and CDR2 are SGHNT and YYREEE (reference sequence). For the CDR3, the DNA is TGTGCCAGCAGCTTGATTAGCGGGAGTGGTGAGCAGTTCTTC. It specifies CASSLISGSGEQFF.

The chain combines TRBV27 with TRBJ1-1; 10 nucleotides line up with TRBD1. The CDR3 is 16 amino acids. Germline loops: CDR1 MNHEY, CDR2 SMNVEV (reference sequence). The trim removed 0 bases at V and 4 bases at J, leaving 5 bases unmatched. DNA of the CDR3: TGTGCCAGCAGTTTATCGGGACAGGGGAGGTCCACTGAAGCTTTCTTT. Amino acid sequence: CASSLSGQGRSTEAFF.

Written as DNA, the CDR3 is TGTGCCAGCAGTCGGACGGGCTCTAAGACCTTC. Its translation is CASSRTGSKTF. The V and J genes are TRBV2 and TRBJ1-2; D ambiguous. Between the trimmed V and J ends, which lost 5 bases and 14 bases, there was a span of 15 bases. CDR3 size: 11 residues. Germline V gene data show CDR1 as SNHLY and CDR2 as FYNNEI.

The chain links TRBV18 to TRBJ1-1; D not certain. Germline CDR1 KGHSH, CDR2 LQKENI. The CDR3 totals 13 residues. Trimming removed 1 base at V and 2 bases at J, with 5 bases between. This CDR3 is CASSPQVNTEAFF. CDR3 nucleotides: TGTGCCAGCTCACCACAGGTAAACACTGAAGCTTTCTTT.

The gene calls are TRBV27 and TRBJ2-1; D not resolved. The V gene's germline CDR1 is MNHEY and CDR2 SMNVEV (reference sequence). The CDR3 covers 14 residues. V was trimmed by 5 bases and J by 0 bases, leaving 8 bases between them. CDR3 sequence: CASSMRVSYNEQFF. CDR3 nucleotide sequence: TGTGCCAGCAGTATGAGAGTCTCCTACAATGAGCAGTTCTTC.

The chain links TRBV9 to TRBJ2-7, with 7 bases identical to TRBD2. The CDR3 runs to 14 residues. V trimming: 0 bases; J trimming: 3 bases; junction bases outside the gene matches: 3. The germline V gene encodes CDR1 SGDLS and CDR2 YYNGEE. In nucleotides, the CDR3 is TGTGCCAGCAGCGTAGCCCCTAGCGGCTACGAGCAGTACTTC. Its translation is CASSVAPSGYEQYF.

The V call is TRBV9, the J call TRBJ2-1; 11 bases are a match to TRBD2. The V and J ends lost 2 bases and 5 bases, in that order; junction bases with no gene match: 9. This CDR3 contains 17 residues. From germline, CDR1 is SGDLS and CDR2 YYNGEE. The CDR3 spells CASSVPRSGRAHNEQFF. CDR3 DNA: TGTGCCAGCAGCGTCCCTCGTAGCGGGAGGGCCCACAATGAGCAGTTCTTC.

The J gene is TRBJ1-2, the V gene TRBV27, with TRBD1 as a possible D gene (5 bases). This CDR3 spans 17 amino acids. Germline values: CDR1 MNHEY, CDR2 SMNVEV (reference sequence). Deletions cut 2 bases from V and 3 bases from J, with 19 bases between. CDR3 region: CASSLTAGKGHYYGYTF. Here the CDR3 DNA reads TGTGCCAGCAGTTTAACGGCAGGGAAGGGGCATTACTATGGCTACACCTTC.

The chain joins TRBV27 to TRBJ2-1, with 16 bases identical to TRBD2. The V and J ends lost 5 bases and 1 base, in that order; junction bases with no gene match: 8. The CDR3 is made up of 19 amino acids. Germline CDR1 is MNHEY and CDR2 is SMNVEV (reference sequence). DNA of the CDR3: TGTGCCAGCAGTCCTATGGGACTAGCGGGAGGGGGGTCCTACAATGAGCAGTTCTTC. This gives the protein CASSPMGLAGGGSYNEQFF.

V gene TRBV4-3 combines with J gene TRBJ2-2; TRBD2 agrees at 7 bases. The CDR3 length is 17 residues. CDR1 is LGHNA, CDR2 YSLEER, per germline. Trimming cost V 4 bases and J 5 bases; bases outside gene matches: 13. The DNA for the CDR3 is TGCGCCAGCAGCCTCGTAGTGGGAGGGCCGCGAACCGGGGAGCTGTTTTTT. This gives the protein CASSLVVGGPRTGELFF.

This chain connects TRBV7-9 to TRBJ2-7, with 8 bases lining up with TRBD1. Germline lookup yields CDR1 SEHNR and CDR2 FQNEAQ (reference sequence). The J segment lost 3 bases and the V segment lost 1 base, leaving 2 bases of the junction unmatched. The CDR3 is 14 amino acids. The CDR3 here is CASSLGDRIYEQYF. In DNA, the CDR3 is TGTGCCAGCAGCTTAGGGGACAGGATCTACGAGCAGTACTTC.

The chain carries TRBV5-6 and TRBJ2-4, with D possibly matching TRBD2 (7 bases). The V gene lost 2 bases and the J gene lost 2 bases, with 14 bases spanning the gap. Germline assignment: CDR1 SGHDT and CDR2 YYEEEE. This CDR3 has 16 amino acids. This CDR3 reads CASSFGGAHSKNIQYF. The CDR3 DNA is TGTGCCAGCAGCTTTGGGGGGGCACACTCCAAAAACATTCAGTACTTC.

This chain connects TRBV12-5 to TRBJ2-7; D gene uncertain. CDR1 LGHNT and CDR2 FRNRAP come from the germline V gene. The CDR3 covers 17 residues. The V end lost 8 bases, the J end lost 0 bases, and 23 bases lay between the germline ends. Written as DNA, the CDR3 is TGTGCTAGTCAAATTCCCCGCCCAGGAACAGCCTCCTACGAGCAGTACTTC. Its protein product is CASQIPRPGTASYEQYF.

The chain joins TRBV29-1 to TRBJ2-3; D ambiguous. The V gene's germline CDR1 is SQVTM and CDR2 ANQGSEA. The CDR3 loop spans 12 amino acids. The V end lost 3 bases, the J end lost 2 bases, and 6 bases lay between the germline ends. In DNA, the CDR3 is TGCAGCGTTGAGCACCCCACAGATACGCAGTATTTT. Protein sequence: CSVEHPTDTQYF.

The CDR3 DNA reads TGTGCCAGCAGCCATGTCGGGGGCCCTAGCGACACTGAAGCTTTCTTT. Amino acids: CASSHVGGPSDTEAFF. The chain joins TRBV4-2 to TRBJ1-1; tentative D call: TRBD1 (6 bases). V dropped 3 bases and J dropped 3 bases, with 17 bases sitting between them. The germline CDR1 and CDR2 sequences are LGHNA and YNFKEQ. CDR3 length equals 16 residues.

The CDR3 here is CASRTGDVAFF. CDR3 bases: TGTGCCAGTAGGACAGGAGATGTGGCTTTCTTT. The chain recombines TRBV27 with TRBJ1-1, with 7 bases aligning to TRBD1. The germline gives CDR1 MNHEY, CDR2 SMNVEV (reference sequence). V was clipped by 9 bases and J by 11 bases; unmatched bases: 9. The CDR3 runs 11 residues.

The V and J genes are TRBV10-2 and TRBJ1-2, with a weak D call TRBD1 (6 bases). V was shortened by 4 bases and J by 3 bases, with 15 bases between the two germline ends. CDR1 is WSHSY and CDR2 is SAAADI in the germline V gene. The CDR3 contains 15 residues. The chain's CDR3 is CASSGGTGTDYGYTF. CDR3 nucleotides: TGCGCCAGCAGTGGGGGAACAGGGACGGACTATGGCTACACCTTC.

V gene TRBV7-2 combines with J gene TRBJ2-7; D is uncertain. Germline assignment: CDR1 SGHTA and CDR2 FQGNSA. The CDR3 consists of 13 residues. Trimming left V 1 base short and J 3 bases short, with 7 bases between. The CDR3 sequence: CASSLGPVYEQYF. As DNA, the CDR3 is TGTGCCAGCAGCTTAGGCCCCGTCTACGAGCAGTACTTC.

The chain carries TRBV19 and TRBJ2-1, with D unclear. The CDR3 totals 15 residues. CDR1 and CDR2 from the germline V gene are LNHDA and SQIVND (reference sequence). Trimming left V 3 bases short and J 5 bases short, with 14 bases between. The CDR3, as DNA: TGTGCCAGTAGTATCGCACCCGGGCTGAACAATGAGCAGTTCTTC. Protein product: CASSIAPGLNNEQFF.

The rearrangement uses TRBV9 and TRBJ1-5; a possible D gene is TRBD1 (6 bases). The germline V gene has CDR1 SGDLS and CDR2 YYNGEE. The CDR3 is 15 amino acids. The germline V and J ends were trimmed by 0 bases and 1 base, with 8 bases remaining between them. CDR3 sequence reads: CASSVDGGSNQPQHF. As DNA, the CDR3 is TGTGCCAGCAGCGTAGATGGGGGCAGCAATCAGCCCCAGCATTTT. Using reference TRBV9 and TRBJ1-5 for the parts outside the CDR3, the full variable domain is DSGVTQTPKHLITATGQRVTLRCSPRSGDLSVYWYQQSLDQGLQFLIQYYNGEERAKGNILERFSAQQFPDLHSELNLSSLELGDSALYFCASSVDGGSNQPQHFGDGTRLSIL.

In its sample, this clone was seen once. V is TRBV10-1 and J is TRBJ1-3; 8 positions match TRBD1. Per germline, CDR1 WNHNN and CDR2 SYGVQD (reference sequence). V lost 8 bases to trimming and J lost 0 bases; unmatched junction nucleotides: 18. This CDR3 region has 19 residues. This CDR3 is CASDPARDRLKLSGNTIYF. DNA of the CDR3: TGCGCCAGCGATCCCGCCCGGGACAGGCTCAAGCTCTCTGGAAACACCATATATTTT.

The CDR3 spells CASSLAGGRGELFF. The CDR3 DNA reads TGTGCCAGCAGCCTAGCGGGAGGGCGGGGGGAGCTGTTTTTT. This chain joins TRBV5-4 and TRBJ2-2, with 12 bases lining up with TRBD2. The V segment lost 4 bases and the J segment 8 bases; nucleotides outside the gene matches: 3. Germline CDR1 is SGHNT and CDR2 is YYREEE (reference sequence). The CDR3 is 14 amino acids. The full variable domain, its missing parts supplied by reference TRBV5-4 and TRBJ2-2, is ETGVTQSPTHLIKTRGQQVTLRCSSQSGHNTVSWYQQALGQGPQFIFQYYREEENGRGNFPPRFSGLQFPNYSSELNVNALELDDSALYLCASSLAGGRGELFFGEGSRLTVL.

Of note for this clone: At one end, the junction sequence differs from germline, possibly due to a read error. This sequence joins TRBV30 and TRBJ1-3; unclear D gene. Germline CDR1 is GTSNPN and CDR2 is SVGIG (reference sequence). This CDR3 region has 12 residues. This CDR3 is CAWKKPGNTIYF. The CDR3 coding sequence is TGTGCCTGGAAGAAACCTGGGAACACCATATATTTT. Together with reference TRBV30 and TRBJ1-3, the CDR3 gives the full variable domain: SQTIHQWPATLVQPVGSPLSLECTVEGTSNPNLYWYRQAAGRGLQLLFYSVGIGQISSEVPQNLSASRPQDRQFILSSKKLLLSDSGFYLCAWKKPGNTIYFGEGSWLTVV.

CDR3 coding DNA: TGTGCCAGCAGCCCGGCAGGGCTCTCCTACGAGCAGTACTTC. Protein product: CASSPAGLSYEQYF. The chain couples TRBV7-9 to TRBJ2-7; D is possibly TRBD1 (5 bases). This CDR3 spans 14 amino acids. Germline lookup yields CDR1 SEHNR and CDR2 FQNEAQ (reference sequence). V was clipped by 5 bases and J by 0 bases, with 11 bases between them.